This TCR beta chain derives from a study of metastatic and nonmetastatic thyroid tumors. Overall study: The comparison covered peripheral blood and tumor or nodule tissue in malignant and benign thyroid patients.

Thyroid surgery had not been preceded by any treatment in any patient. Many counts were recorded for this clone. The antigen is undetermined. As handled by the study authors: CDR3 was compared across clinicopathological groups, and the resulting differences were used to build a distant-metastasis classifier for papillary thyroid cancer. TCRdb reprocessed the PCR reads via MiXCR. TCRdb's processing, not the authors', yielded these V and J calls. In the table there are roughly 15,000 clones, 20% to 30% of which are singletons. CDR1 is MNHNS and CDR2 is SASEGT in the germline V gene. V lost 4 bases to trimming and J lost 4 bases, with 10 bases between them. CDR3 length: 13 amino acids. Study-level findings and limits: For both blood and tumor, malignant thyroid tumors reportedly showed significantly higher TCR beta diversity than benign nodules did.

The sample consisted of tumor tissue. The V call is TRBV6-1, the J call TRBJ1-2; D ambiguous. The source of this sequence is a female donor with papillary thyroid cancer or a benign thyroid nodule (not recorded which). Some clones in this sample may be carry-over from other donors' samples. CDR3 sequence (DNA): TGTGCCAGCAGTGGGCTGGGAGTCTATGGCTACACCTTC. The encoded protein is CASSGLGVYGYTF.